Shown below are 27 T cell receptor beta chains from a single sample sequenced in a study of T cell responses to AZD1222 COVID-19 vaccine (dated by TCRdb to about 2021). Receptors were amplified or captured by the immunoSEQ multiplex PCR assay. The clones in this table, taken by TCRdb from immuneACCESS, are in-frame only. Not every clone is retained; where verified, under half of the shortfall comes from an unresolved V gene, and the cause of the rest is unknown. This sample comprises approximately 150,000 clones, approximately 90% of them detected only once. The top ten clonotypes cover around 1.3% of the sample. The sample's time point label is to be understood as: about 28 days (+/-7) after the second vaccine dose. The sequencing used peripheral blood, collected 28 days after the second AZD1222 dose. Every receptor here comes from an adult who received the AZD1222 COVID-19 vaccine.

CDR3 protein: CASSESLGGLAIPEQFF. CDR3 DNA sequence: TGCGCCAGCAGTGAGTCTCTTGGGGGACTAGCGATTCCGGAGCAGTTCTTC. The genes are TRBV10-1 and TRBJ2-1; TRBD2 agrees at 10 bases. Germline V lookup: CDR1 WNHNN, CDR2 SYGVQD (reference sequence). The CDR3 totals 17 residues. After removal of 0 bases from V and 10 bases from J, the junction contained 12 bases not matched to a gene.

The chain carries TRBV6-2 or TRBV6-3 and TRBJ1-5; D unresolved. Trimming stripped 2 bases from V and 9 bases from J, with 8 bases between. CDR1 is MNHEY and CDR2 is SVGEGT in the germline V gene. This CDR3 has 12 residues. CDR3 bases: TGTGCCAGCAGTTACGAGGGTGTGCCCCAGCATTTT. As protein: CASSYEGVPQHF.

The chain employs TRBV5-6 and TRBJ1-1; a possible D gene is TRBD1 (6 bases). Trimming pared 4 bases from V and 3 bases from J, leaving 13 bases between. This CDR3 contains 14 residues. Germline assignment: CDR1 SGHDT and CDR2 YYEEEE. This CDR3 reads CASSAGDFDTEAFF. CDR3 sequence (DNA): TGTGCCAGCAGCGCAGGGGACTTCGACACTGAAGCTTTCTTT.

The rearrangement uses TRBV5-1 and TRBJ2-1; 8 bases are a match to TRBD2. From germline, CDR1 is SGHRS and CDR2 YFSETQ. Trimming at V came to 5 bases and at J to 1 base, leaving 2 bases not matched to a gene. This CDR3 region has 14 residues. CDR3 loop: CASRGTSSYNEQFF. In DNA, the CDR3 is TGCGCCAGCAGGGGGACTAGTTCCTACAATGAGCAGTTCTTC.

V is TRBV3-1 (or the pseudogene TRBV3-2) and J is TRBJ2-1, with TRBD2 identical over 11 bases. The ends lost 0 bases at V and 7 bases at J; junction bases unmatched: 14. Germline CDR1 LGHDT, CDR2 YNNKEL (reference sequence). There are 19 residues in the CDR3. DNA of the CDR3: TGTGCCAGCAGCCAAGATTTTCCGGCTAGCGGGAGGTTGAGGAATGAGCAGTTCTTC. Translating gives CASSQDFPASGRLRNEQFF.

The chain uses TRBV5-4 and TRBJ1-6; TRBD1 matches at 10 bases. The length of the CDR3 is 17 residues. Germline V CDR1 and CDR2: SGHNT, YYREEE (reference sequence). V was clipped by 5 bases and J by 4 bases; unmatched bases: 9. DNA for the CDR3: TGTGCCAGCAGATCCACTCCGGGACAGGGGTATAATTCACCCCTCCACTTT. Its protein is CASRSTPGQGYNSPLHF.

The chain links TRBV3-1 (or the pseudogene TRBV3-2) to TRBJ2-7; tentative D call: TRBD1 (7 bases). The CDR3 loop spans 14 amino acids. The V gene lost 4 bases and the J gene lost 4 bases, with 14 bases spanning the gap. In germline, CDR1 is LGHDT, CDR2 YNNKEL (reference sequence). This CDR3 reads CASSPAAGGYEQYF. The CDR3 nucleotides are TGTGCCAGCAGCCCCGCGGCAGGGGGGTACGAGCAGTACTTC.

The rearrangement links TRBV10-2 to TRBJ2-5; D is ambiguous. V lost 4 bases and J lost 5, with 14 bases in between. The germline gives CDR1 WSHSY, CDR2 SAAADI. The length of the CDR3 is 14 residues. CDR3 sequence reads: CASSVNVGWETQYF. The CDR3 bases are TGCGCCAGCAGTGTGAACGTTGGGTGGGAGACCCAGTACTTC.

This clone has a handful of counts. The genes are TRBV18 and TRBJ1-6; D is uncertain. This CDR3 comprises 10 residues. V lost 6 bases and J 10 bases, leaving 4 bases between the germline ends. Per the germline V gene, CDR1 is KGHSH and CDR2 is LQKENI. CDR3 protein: CASSDSPLHF. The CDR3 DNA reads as TGTGCCAGCTCCGACTCACCCCTCCACTTT.

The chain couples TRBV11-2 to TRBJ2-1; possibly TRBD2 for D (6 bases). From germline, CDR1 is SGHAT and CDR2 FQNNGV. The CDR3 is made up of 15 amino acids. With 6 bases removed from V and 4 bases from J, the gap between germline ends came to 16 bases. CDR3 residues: CASRPMAGRYNEQFF. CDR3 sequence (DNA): TGTGCCAGCAGGCCGATGGCGGGACGTTACAATGAGCAGTTCTTC.

The CDR3 bases are TGTGCCAGCAGGCCGTCTGGCAGCTCCTACGAGCAGTACTTC. Residues: CASRPSGSSYEQYF. This chain uses TRBV6-5 with TRBJ2-7; no clear D. The germline V gene has CDR1 MNHEY and CDR2 SVGAGI. V lost 6 bases and J lost 0, with 12 bases in between. There are 14 residues in the CDR3.

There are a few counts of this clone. Here the CDR3 reads CASSSTRVSGNTIYF. In nucleotides, the CDR3 is TGTGCCAGCAGCTCCACACGGGTCTCTGGAAACACCATATATTTT. V gene TRBV7-2 combines with J gene TRBJ1-3; D uncertain. Trimming removed 4 bases at V and 0 bases at J, with 10 bases between. The CDR3 covers 15 residues. CDR1 is SGHTA, CDR2 FQGNSA, per germline.

DNA for the CDR3: TGCGCCAGCAGCTCGGGACAGCCCGACACTGAAGCTTTCTTT. Its protein is CASSSGQPDTEAFF. This chain uses TRBV5-1 with TRBJ1-1; 7 bases line up with TRBD1. CDR1 is SGHRS, CDR2 YFSETQ, per germline. This CDR3 comprises 14 residues. The ends lost 3 bases at V and 3 bases at J; junction bases unmatched: 5.

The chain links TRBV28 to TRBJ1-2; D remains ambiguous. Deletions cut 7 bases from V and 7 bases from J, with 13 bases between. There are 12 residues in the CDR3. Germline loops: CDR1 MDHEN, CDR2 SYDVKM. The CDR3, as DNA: TGTGCCAGCACCATCCGTCTTGGTGGCTACACCTTC. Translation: CASTIRLGGYTF.

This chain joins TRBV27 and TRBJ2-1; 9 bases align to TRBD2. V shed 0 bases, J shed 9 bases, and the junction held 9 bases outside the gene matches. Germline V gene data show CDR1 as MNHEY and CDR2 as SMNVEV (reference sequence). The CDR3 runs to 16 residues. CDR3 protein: CASSLSRAGGPSEQFF. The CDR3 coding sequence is TGTGCCAGCAGTTTATCGAGGGCGGGAGGGCCTAGTGAGCAGTTCTTC.

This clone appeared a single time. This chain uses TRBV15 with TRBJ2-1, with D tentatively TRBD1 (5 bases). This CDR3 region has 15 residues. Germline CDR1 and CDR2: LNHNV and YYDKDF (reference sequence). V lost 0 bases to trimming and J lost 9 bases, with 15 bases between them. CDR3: CATSRDPQGSSEQFF. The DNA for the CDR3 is TGTGCCACCAGCAGAGATCCCCAGGGATCGAGTGAGCAGTTCTTC.

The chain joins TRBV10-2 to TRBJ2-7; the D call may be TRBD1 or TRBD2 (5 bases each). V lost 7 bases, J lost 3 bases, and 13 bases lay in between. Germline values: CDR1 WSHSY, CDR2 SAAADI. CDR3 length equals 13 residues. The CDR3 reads CASTWDRGYEQYF. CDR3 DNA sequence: TGCGCCAGCACATGGGACCGGGGCTACGAGCAGTACTTC.

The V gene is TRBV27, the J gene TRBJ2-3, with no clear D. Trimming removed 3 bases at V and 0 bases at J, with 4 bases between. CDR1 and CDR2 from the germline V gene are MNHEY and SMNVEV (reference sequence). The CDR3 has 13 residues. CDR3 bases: TGTGCCAGCAGTTTGGTCAGCACAGATACGCAGTATTTT. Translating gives CASSLVSTDTQYF.

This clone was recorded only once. The CDR3 protein is CASSSKGGYEQYF. CDR3 nucleotide sequence: TGTGCCAGCAGCTCTAAGGGGGGCTACGAGCAGTACTTC. This chain uses TRBV7-9 with TRBJ2-7; D tentatively reads TRBD1 or TRBD2 (6 bases each). The CDR3 contains 13 residues. Trimming left V 4 bases short and J 3 bases short, with 10 bases between. The germline gives CDR1 SEHNR, CDR2 FQNEAQ (reference sequence).

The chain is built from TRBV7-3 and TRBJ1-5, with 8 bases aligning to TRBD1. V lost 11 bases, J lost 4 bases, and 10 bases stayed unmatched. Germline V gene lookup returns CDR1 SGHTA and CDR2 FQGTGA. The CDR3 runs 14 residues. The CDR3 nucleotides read TGTGCCGGGACCGACAGGGGTGGGAATCAGCCCCAGCATTTT. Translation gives CAGTDRGGNQPQHF.

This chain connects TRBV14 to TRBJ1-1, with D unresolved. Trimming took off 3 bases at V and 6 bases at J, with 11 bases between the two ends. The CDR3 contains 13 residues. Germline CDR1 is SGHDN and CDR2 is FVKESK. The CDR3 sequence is CASSHYGLSEAFF. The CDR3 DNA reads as TGTGCCAGCAGCCATTACGGACTGTCTGAAGCTTTCTTT.

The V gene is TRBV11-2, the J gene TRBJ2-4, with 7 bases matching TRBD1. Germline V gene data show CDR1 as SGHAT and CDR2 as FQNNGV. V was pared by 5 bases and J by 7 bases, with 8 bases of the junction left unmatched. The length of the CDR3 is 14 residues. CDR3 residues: CASSQTGSGNIQYF. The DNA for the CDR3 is TGTGCCAGCAGCCAGACAGGGAGTGGGAACATTCAGTACTTC.

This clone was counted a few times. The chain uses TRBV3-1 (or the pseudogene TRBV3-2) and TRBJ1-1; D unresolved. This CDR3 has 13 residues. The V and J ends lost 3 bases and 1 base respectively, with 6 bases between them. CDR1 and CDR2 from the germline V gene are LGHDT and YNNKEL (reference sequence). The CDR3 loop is CASSHLRNTEAFF. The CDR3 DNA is TGTGCCAGCAGCCATCTGAGGAACACTGAAGCTTTCTTT.

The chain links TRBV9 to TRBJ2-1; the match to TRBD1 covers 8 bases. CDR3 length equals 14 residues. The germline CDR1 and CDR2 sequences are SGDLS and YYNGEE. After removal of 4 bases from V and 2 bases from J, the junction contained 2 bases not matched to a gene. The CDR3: CASSRQGTYNEQFF. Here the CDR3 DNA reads TGTGCCAGCAGCAGACAGGGGACCTACAATGAGCAGTTCTTC.

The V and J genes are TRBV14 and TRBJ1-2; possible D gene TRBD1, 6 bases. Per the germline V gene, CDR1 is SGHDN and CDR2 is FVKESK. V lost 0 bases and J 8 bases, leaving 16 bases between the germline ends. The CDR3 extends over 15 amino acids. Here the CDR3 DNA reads TGTGCCAGCAGCCAAGATACCAGGGGAGGGTACGGCTACACCTTC. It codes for CASSQDTRGGYGYTF.

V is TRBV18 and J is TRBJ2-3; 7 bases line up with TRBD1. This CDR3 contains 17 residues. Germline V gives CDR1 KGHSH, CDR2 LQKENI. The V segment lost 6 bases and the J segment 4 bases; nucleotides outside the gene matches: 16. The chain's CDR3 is CASSYLDREELPDTQYF. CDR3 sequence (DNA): TGTGCCAGCTCGTACCTCGACAGGGAAGAACTACCAGATACGCAGTATTTT.

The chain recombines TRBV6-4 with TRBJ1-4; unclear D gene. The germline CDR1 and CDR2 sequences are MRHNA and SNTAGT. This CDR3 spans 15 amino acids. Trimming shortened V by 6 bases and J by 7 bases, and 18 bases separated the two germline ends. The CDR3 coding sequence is TGTGCCAGCAGCCAAAACGGGATGGCGGGTGAAAAACTGTTTTTT. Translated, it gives CASSQNGMAGEKLFF.